This T cell receptor (beta chain) was recovered during a study of T-cell reconstitution after alpha-beta-depleted transplantation in children. The CDR3 sequence is 14 residues long. V was cut by 2 bases and J by 3 bases, with 10 bases left in between. CDR1 is SQVTM and CDR2 is ANQGSEA in the germline V gene. Unique molecular identifiers were used to barcode this TCRbeta library. TCRdb re-analysed the PCR reads in MiXCR, keeping a single row per CDR3 protein. The data hold 70,000 to 95,000 distinct CDR3 sequences, with about a sixth observed a single time. This clonotype occurred a few times. Sequencing used PBMCs, mostly from graft donor cells, obtained 180 days after TCRalphabeta/CD19-depleted stem cell transplant. This chain connects TRBV29-1 to TRBJ2-2; a possible D gene is TRBD1 (5 bases). This clonotype was obtained from a male patient aged 2 to 9 who had a stem cell transplant for acute lymphoblastic leukemia, so the T cells may come from the graft donor. The CDR3 bases are TGCAGCGTTGAAAAACAAGGGGACACCGGGGAGCTGTTTTTT. It encodes CSVEKQGDTGELFF.